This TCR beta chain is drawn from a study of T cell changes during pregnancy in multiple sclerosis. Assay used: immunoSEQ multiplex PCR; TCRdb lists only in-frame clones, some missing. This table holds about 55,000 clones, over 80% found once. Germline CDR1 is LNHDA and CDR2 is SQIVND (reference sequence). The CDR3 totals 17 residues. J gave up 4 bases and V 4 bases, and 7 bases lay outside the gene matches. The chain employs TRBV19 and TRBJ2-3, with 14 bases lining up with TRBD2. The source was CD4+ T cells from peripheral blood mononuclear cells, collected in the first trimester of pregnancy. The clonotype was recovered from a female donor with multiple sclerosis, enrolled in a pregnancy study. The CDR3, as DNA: TGTGCCAGTAGTAAGGCACAGGGACTAGCGGGAGCAGATACGCAGTATTTT. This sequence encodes CASSKAQGLAGADTQYF. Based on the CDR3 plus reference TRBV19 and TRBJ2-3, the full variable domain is DGGITQSPKYLFRKEGQNVTLSCEQNLNHDAMYWYRQDPGQGLRLIYYSQIVNDFQKGDIAEGYSVSREKKESFPLTVTSAQKNPTAFYLCASSKAQGLAGADTQYFGPGTRLTVL.